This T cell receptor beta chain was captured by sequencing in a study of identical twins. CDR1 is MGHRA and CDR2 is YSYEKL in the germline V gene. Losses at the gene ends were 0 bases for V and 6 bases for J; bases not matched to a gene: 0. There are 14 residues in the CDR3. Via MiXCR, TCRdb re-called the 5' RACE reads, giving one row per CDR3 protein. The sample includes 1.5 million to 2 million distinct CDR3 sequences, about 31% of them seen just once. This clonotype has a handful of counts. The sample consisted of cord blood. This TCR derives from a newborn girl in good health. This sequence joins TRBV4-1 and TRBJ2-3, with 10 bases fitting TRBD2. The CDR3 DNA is TGCGCCAGCAGCCAAGAAGCGGGGGGGGATACGCAGTATTTT. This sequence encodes CASSQEAGGDTQYF.